This record concerns one T cell receptor (beta chain) sequence. Its antigen is unknown. Germline assignment: CDR1 MGHDK and CDR2 SYGVNS. Trimming shortened V by 5 bases and J by 4 bases, and 11 bases separated the two germline ends. CDR3 length: 13 amino acids. The data were taken from a study of T cell repertoires in cytomegalovirus infection. Study information: The study used recently identified HLA-C-restricted and well-studied HLA-B-restricted CMV epitopes. Indications came from public TCR beta signatures; they pointed to CMV infection and to a matching HLA type.

MiXCR was run by TCRdb on the reads, yielding one entry per CDR3 protein. The table shows roughly 990,000 distinct CDR3 sequences, with roughly 31% occurring only once. This rearrangement joins TRBV25-1 to TRBJ1-2; unclear D gene. Here the sequenced sample was cultured CD8+ T cells from PBMCs, taken from culture after CMV antigen stimulation. The sequence was obtained from a human donor in good health (CMV status not recorded). Some clones in this sample may be carry-over from other donors' samples. This CDR3 reads CASSQTGIYGYTF. The CDR3 DNA sequence: TGTGCCAGCAGTCAGACGGGCATCTATGGCTACACCTTC.